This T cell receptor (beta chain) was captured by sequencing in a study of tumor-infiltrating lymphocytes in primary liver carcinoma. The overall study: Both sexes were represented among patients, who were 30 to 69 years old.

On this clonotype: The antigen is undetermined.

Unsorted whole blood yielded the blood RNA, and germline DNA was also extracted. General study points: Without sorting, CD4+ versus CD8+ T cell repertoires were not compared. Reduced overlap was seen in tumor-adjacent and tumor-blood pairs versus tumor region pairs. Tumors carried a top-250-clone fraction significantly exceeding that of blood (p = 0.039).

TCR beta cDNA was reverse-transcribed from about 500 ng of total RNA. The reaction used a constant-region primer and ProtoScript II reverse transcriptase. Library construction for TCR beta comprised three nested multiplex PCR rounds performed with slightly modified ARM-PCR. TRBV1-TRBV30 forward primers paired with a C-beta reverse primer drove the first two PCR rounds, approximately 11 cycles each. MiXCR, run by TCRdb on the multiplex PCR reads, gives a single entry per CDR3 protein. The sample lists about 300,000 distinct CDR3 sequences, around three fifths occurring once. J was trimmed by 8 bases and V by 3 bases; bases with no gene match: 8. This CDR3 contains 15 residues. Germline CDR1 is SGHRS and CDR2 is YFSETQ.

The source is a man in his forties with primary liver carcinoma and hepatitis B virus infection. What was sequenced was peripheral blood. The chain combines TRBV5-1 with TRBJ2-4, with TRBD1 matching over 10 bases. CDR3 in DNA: TGCGCCAGCAGCTCCTCGGGACAGGGGCTGGACATTCAGTACTTC. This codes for CASSSSGQGLDIQYF.